Listed below are T cell receptor beta chains from one sample, sequenced in a study of cytomegalovirus exposure and HLA in healthy donors. The assay was immunoSEQ multiplex PCR, and TCRdb's table has in-frame clones only and misses some. The table shows 70,000 or so clones, with more than 80% occurring only once. The sequenced sample consisted of PBMCs. Source of these receptors: a woman aged 30 to 39 in good health and CMV-seronegative. Each CDR3 is given with its conserved first and last residue. A D gene is named only where the DNA matches it firmly. Rows give clone size only sometimes, using once, few, many, or a class for an expanded clone.

clone_size	v_call	j_call	d_call	cdr3_nt	cdr3_aa
NA	TRBV2	TRBJ1-3	NA	TGTGCCAGCAGTGAAAGGGACACCCGGCAGTTCTTCTCTGGAAACACCATATATTTT	CASSERDTRQFFSGNTIYF
NA	TRBV27	TRBJ2-7	TRBD1	TGTGCCAGCAGTGGTCGGACAGGGCCCTACGAGCAGTACTTC	CASSGRTGPYEQYF
NA	TRBV15	TRBJ2-3	TRBD1	TGTGCCACCAGCTTCGGACAGGGGGTTGGGGATACGCAGTATTTT	CATSFGQGVGDTQYF
NA	TRBV5-1	TRBJ2-2	TRBD2	TGCGCCAGCAGCTTGGGACTAGCGGATAACACCGGGGAGCTGTTTTTT	CASSLGLADNTGELFF
few	TRBV28	TRBJ1-6	TRBD1	TGTGCCAGCAGCCGGACAGGGGATAATTCACCCCTCCACTTT	CASSRTGDNSPLHF
NA	TRBV19	TRBJ2-6	NA	TGTGCCAGTAGTGGCCGGGATAGGACCTCTGGGGCCAACGTCCTGACTTTC	CASSGRDRTSGANVLTF
NA	TRBV7-9	TRBJ1-2	NA	TGTGCCAGCAGCCTAGGCGGGGATGGCTACACCTTC	CASSLGGDGYTF
NA	TRBV5-6	TRBJ2-1	NA	TGTGCCAGCAGCTTGGTGCACTCCTCATTCTCCATCAATGAGCAGTTCTTC	CASSLVHSSFSINEQFF
NA	TRBV5-1	TRBJ2-1	TRBD2	TGCGCCAGCAGCGCCGGGACTAGGAATTTCGATGAGCAGTTCTTC	CASSAGTRNFDEQFF
NA	TRBV28	TRBJ2-7	TRBD1	TGTGCCAGCAGTTCGGCCGGGACAGGGACCTACGAGCAGTACTTC	CASSSAGTGTYEQYF
once	TRBV6-5	TRBJ2-7	TRBD2	TGTGCCAGCAGGGTACTAGCGGGGGACTCCTACGAGCAGTACTTC	CASRVLAGDSYEQYF
NA	TRBV6-5	TRBJ1-2	TRBD1	TGTGCCAGCAGTTACTTAGGGACAGGGGCCCATGGCTACACCTTC	CASSYLGTGAHGYTF
NA	TRBV15	TRBJ2-1	NA	TGTGCCACCAGCAGAGATCTGGGAGTCAATGAGCAGTTCTTC	CATSRDLGVNEQFF
once	TRBV6-5	TRBJ2-2	NA	TGTGCCAGCAGTTACGCGGCGCCAGCGAACACCGGGGAGCTGTTTTTT	CASSYAAPANTGELFF
NA	TRBV30	TRBJ2-5	TRBD1	TGTGCCTGCAACCGCGGACAGGGGTTCGAGACCCAGTACTTC	CACNRGQGFETQYF
NA	TRBV6-1	TRBJ2-7	NA	TGTGCCAGCAGTCCAGGGGCCTCCGGAGGTTACGAGCAGTACTTC	CASSPGASGGYEQYF
NA	TRBV5-1	TRBJ1-2	NA	TGCGCCAGCAGCTTAACTTCAGGTCAGACCTCTCGCGTCTATGGCTACACCTTC	CASSLTSGQTSRVYGYTF
once	TRBV5-1	TRBJ2-3	TRBD2	TGCGCCAGCAGCTTGTGGGGTGCTAGCGGGAGCAGCACAGATACGCAGTATTTT	CASSLWGASGSSTDTQYF
NA	TRBV6-4	TRBJ2-1	TRBD2	TGTGCCAGCACCAAAGCGGGAGAGTTCGATGAGCAGTTCTTC	CASTKAGEFDEQFF
NA	TRBV9	TRBJ1-2	TRBD1	TGTGCCAGCAGCGTAGAGGTTGGGACAGGGGCTTCCTATGGCTACACCTTC	CASSVEVGTGASYGYTF
NA	TRBV4-1	TRBJ2-3	TRBD2	TGCGCCAGCAGCCTCGGGACTAGCGTCACAGATACGCAGTATTTT	CASSLGTSVTDTQYF
NA	TRBV7-6	TRBJ1-6	NA	TGTGCCAGCAGCCCCCTATACGTAGCGGGTTCACCCCTCCACTTT	CASSPLYVAGSPLHF
NA	TRBV7-9	TRBJ2-7	NA	TGTGCCAGCAGCTTAACTGGGGGCAAGGCCTACGAGCAGTACTTC	CASSLTGGKAYEQYF
NA	TRBV5-4	TRBJ2-3	NA	TGTGCCAGCAGCTTGGCTTTTGTGGCGGCAGGGGAACGAGATACGCAGTATTTT	CASSLAFVAAGERDTQYF
NA	TRBV5-4	TRBJ2-7	NA	TGTGCCAGCAGCTGGGGAGCCCCTACCCACGAGCAGTACTTC	CASSWGAPTHEQYF
NA	TRBV4-2	TRBJ2-5	NA	TGTGCCAGCAGCCAAGATTTCGTGTCTCAAGAGACCCAGTACTTC	CASSQDFVSQETQYF
NA	TRBV19	TRBJ2-1	TRBD1	TGTGCCAGTAGTCCCCGGGACAGGTCCTACAATGAGCAGTTCTTC	CASSPRDRSYNEQFF
NA	TRBV5-1	TRBJ2-3	NA	TGCGCCAGCAGCATAACAACCAGCACAGATACGCAGTATTTT	CASSITTSTDTQYF
NA	TRBV27	TRBJ2-7	TRBD1	TGTGCCAGCAGTTTGGACAGGGGGTGGCACGAGCAGTACTTC	CASSLDRGWHEQYF
NA	TRBV5-1	TRBJ2-1	NA	TGCGCCAGCAGCCCCGACTCTTACAATGAGCAGTTCTTC	CASSPDSYNEQFF
NA	TRBV7-3	TRBJ2-7	TRBD2	TGTGCCAGCAGCTTAACAGCCGGGACTAGCGGATACGAGCAGTACTTC	CASSLTAGTSGYEQYF
NA	TRBV6-4	TRBJ1-5	NA	TGTGCCAGCAGTCCCAGTCTGAATAGCAATCAGCCCCAGCATTTT	CASSPSLNSNQPQHF
NA	TRBV7-8	TRBJ2-1	NA	TGTGCCAGCACTAGAACTAGCTCCTACAATGAGCAGTTCTTC	CASTRTSSYNEQFF
NA	TRBV7-9	TRBJ2-7	TRBD1	TGTGCCAGCAGCTTCGAGCAGGGGGCGGTCGAGCAGTACTTC	CASSFEQGAVEQYF
few	TRBV6-4	TRBJ2-1	NA	TGTGCCAGCAGTGGGGACTTACACAATGAGCAGTTCTTC	CASSGDLHNEQFF
NA	TRBV25-1	TRBJ2-3	NA	TGTGCCACCAATAAAGAGTCCTTCACAGATACGCAGTATTTT	CATNKESFTDTQYF
NA	TRBV7-9	TRBJ1-1	NA	TGTGCCAGCAGCTTACAGGGAATGAACACTGAAGCTTTCTTT	CASSLQGMNTEAFF
NA	TRBV7-9	TRBJ1-2	NA	TGTGCCAGTGGGACACCCTATGGCTACACCTTC	CASGTPYGYTF
NA	TRBV7-3	TRBJ2-1	NA	TGTGCCAGCAGCCCCCAGGTTAGGACTACTTTTGGTGAGCAGTTCTTC	CASSPQVRTTFGEQFF
NA	TRBV12-5	TRBJ2-7	NA	TGTGCTAGTGGTTTGTTAAACGAGCAGTACTTC	CASGLLNEQYF
NA	TRBV6-6	TRBJ2-4	NA	TGTGCCAGCAGCCGGTCGGTAGCCAAAAACATTCAGTGCTTC	CASSRSVAKNIQCF
NA	TRBV2	TRBJ1-4	NA	TGTGCCAGCAGGGAACAGGGCTGGGAAAAACTGTTTTTT	CASREQGWEKLFF
NA	TRBV4-1	TRBJ2-5	TRBD1	TGCGCCAGCAGCCAAGGGGGACAGGGGGCATTGGAGACCCAGTACTTC	CASSQGGQGALETQYF
NA	TRBV10-3	TRBJ2-3	TRBD2	TGTGCCATCAGTGATGGACTAGTGGTGGTAGATACGCAGTATTTT	CAISDGLVVVDTQYF
NA	TRBV11-2	TRBJ2-5	NA	TGTGCCAGCAGCCAAAGTCTCGCAGGGACCCAGTACTTC	CASSQSLAGTQYF
NA	TRBV7-3	TRBJ1-2	NA	TGTGCCAGCAGCTTAAACCCAGACGGGAGCTATGGCTACACCTTC	CASSLNPDGSYGYTF
NA	TRBV11-2	TRBJ2-7	NA	TGTGCCAGCAGCCTAGGAGGCAGGGATTACGAGCAGTACTTC	CASSLGGRDYEQYF
few	TRBV6-1	TRBJ1-3	NA	TGTGCCAGCAGTGAAGGTTCAGAGGCTGGAAACACCATATATTTT	CASSEGSEAGNTIYF